A selection of T cell receptor beta chains follows, all from one sample in a study of blood T cell repertoires in COVID-19. Sequenced by immunoSEQ multiplex PCR; TCRdb stores in-frame clones only, minus some. In the table there are 150,000 to 200,000 clones, approximately 88% of which are singletons. Material for sequencing was PBMCs or T cells enriched from blood (not recorded which). All receptors come from a woman in her sixties who had recovered from COVID-19. Each CDR3 is given with its conserved first and last residue. The order of the fields is CDR3 DNA, CDR3 protein, clone size, D gene, J gene, V gene. The D gene is left open where the match is weak. Rows may omit the clone size; those that give it use once, few, many or a size class.

TGTGCCAGCTCATCGGACAGGGTGAGAGGCTACACCTTC,CASSSDRVRGYTF,.,TRBD1,TRBJ1-2,TRBV18
TGTGCCAGCAGTCCCTCGACGGGGAGAGGCGAGCAGTACTTC,CASSPSTGRGEQYF,.,.,TRBJ2-7,TRBV4-2
TGTGCCAGCATCAATACAGCGAGCGGAGCTTTCTTT,CASINTASGAFF,.,.,TRBJ1-1,TRBV6-5
TGTGCCAGCAGTGACAGGGGAACTGGAAACACCATATATTTT,CASSDRGTGNTIYF,once,.,TRBJ1-3,TRBV6-1
TGTGCCAGCAGTTTTGGCAGGTGGGATGGCTACACCTTC,CASSFGRWDGYTF,.,.,TRBJ1-2,TRBV12-3/TRBV12-4
TGTGCCAGCAGCCCGACAGGGTCCGGGGAGCTGTTTTTT,CASSPTGSGELFF,.,TRBD1,TRBJ2-2,TRBV5-4
TGTGCCAGCAGCTGGACGGACAGAGGTACCCAGTACTTC,CASSWTDRGTQYF,.,.,TRBJ2-5,TRBV28
TGTGCCAGTAGTACTAGCGGGGGGTACACCGGGGAGCTGTTTTTT,CASSTSGGYTGELFF,.,TRBD2,TRBJ2-2,TRBV19
TGTGCCAGCGGTGGGACAGCCTCGGGGGCCAACGTCCTGACTTTC,CASGGTASGANVLTF,few,TRBD1,TRBJ2-6,TRBV28
TGTGCCACCAGCAATGGGAGAGGGGGCGCTGGCAATCAGCCCCAGCATTTT,CATSNGRGGAGNQPQHF,.,TRBD1,TRBJ1-5,TRBV15
TGTGCCAGCAGTCACAGTGGTCAGGCCAAAAACATTCAGTACTTC,CASSHSGQAKNIQYF,few,.,TRBJ2-4,TRBV7-9
TGCAGCGTGGATCCAGGGGGAAAACTGTTTTTT,CSVDPGGKLFF,.,TRBD1,TRBJ1-4,TRBV29-1
TGTGCCAGCACGCGGGAAGCGGGGGGCTACAATGAGCAGTTCTTC,CASTREAGGYNEQFF,.,TRBD2,TRBJ2-1,TRBV6-4
TGTGCCAGCAGTTTAAGTCGGGCCGGGGAGCTGTTTTTT,CASSLSRAGELFF,.,.,TRBJ2-2,TRBV28
TGTGCCAGCAGCCTCAAGGAGGATCGAGGAAAACTGTTTTTT,CASSLKEDRGKLFF,.,.,TRBJ1-4,TRBV27
TGTGCCAGCAGCAATAGGGGGGGACTGGTGGATACGCAGTATTTT,CASSNRGGLVDTQYF,.,.,TRBJ2-3,TRBV28
TGTGCCAGCACCCCGGGGGGGTTCGGAGAGACCCAGTACTTC,CASTPGGFGETQYF,.,TRBD2,TRBJ2-5,TRBV5-8
TGTGCCACCAGTGACCCCCCCCGGACAGGGGCTAGCAATCAGCCCCAGCATTTT,CATSDPPRTGASNQPQHF,.,TRBD1,TRBJ1-5,TRBV24-1
TGTGCCAGTAGCTTCGATGAAAAACTGTTTTTT,CASSFDEKLFF,once,.,TRBJ1-4,TRBV19
TGTGCCAGCAGCGTACAGGGTTTTGGTTCACCCCTCCACTTT,CASSVQGFGSPLHF,.,.,TRBJ1-6,TRBV27
TGCGCCAGCAGCTTGGGGACAGTCGGAAACACCATATATTTT,CASSLGTVGNTIYF,.,.,TRBJ1-3,TRBV5-1
TGTGCCAGCAGCCCACCTGGGGCAGGAGGCTACACCTTC,CASSPPGAGGYTF,.,.,TRBJ1-2,TRBV6-5
TGTGCCAGCAGTGATAACGGGGGGCTGGGACAGCCCCAGCATTTT,CASSDNGGLGQPQHF,once,.,TRBJ1-5,TRBV6-1
TGTGCCAGCAGCCAAGCGCTAGGGACTAGCACAGATACGCAGTATTTT,CASSQALGTSTDTQYF,.,.,TRBJ2-3,TRBV4-2
TGTGCCAGCAGTGAATTGGTGGAGGGCAGGGGACAGGGGTTTGACGAGCAGTACTTC,CASSELVEGRGQGFDEQYF,.,TRBD1,TRBJ2-7,TRBV6-1
TGTGCCAGCAGACAGGGGAGCACTGAAGCTTTCTTT,CASRQGSTEAFF,.,TRBD1,TRBJ1-1,TRBV2
TGTGCCAGCAGCGTCACTAGCGATCAAGTAGATGAGCAGTTCTTC,CASSVTSDQVDEQFF,.,TRBD2,TRBJ2-1,TRBV4-2
TGTGCCAGCTCCGCTCTAACAGGGAACGAGCAGTACTTC,CASSALTGNEQYF,.,.,TRBJ2-7,TRBV18
TGCAGTGCTAGCGACGGGTACGAGCAGTACTTC,CSASDGYEQYF,.,.,TRBJ2-7,TRBV20-1
TGTGCCAGCAGCGGATTACGTAGCACAGGCTCCCTCTCTGGAAACACCATATATTTT,CASSGLRSTGSLSGNTIYF,few,.,TRBJ1-3,TRBV7-9
TGTGCCAGCAGCTTTGGGGCGTATGGGGCTGGGGCCAACGTCCTGACTTTC,CASSFGAYGAGANVLTF,.,.,TRBJ2-6,TRBV7-2
TGTGCCAGTAGTTGGACAGGCGCAGGGCAGCCCCAGCATTTT,CASSWTGAGQPQHF,.,TRBD1,TRBJ1-5,TRBV19
TGTGCCAGCAGTCCAGGGGTGAGGACTGAAGCTTTCTTT,CASSPGVRTEAFF,.,.,TRBJ1-1,TRBV12-3/TRBV12-4
TGTGCCAGCAGCCTAGGAGGGACAGGGGCATACAATGAGCAGTTCTTC,CASSLGGTGAYNEQFF,.,TRBD1,TRBJ2-1,TRBV7-3
TGTGCCATCAGCAATCCCGGGACAGCCCCTAACTATGGCTACACCTTC,CAISNPGTAPNYGYTF,.,TRBD1,TRBJ1-2,TRBV10-3
TGTGCCAGCAGTACGTCCTCAGGCGAGCAGTACTTC,CASSTSSGEQYF,once,.,TRBJ2-7,TRBV6-2/TRBV6-3
TGTGCCAGCGGCCGCGCGGTGACCACTGAAGCTTTCTTT,CASGRAVTTEAFF,.,.,TRBJ1-1,TRBV6-5
TGTGCCAGCAGCGGGACAGGGGCTAATCAGCCCCAGCATTTT,CASSGTGANQPQHF,.,TRBD1,TRBJ1-5,TRBV11-2
TGTGCCAGCAGTGTTGGACCAGGGACTAATGAAAAACTGTTTTTT,CASSVGPGTNEKLFF,.,.,TRBJ1-4,TRBV2
TGCGCCAGCAGCCAAGATCTGGGACAGGGGGGGTATGAAGCTTTCTTT,CASSQDLGQGGYEAFF,once,TRBD1,TRBJ1-1,TRBV4-1
TGTGCCAGCAGCTTGTCCGCAGGGGGATCTGGAAACACCATATATTTT,CASSLSAGGSGNTIYF,.,TRBD1,TRBJ1-3,TRBV5-4
TGTGCCAGCTTGTCGGGCGGGAGAAGAGATACGCAGTATTTT,CASLSGGRRDTQYF,.,TRBD2,TRBJ2-3,TRBV7-8
TGTGCCAGCAGGGGAAGGGGTGACAGCTACGAGCAGTACTTC,CASRGRGDSYEQYF,.,.,TRBJ2-7,TRBV2
TGTGCCAGCAGCTTAGCGTCAGACTATGGCTACACCTTC,CASSLASDYGYTF,few,.,TRBJ1-2,TRBV11-2
TGTGCCAGCAGCTTATCCAGGACAGGGGAGGGTGAGCAGTACTTC,CASSLSRTGEGEQYF,.,TRBD1,TRBJ2-7,TRBV7-9
TGTGCCAGCAGCCAAGAAACAGGAATTTTCTACGAGCAGTACTTC,CASSQETGIFYEQYF,.,.,TRBJ2-7,TRBV4-2
TGTGCCAGCAGCCAAGAGGTAGGCGTGGATGAAAAACTGTTTTTT,CASSQEVGVDEKLFF,.,.,TRBJ1-4,TRBV16
TGCGCCAGCAGTGTACAGGGGGGGATCACTGAAGCTTTCTTT,CASSVQGGITEAFF,.,TRBD1,TRBJ1-1,TRBV10-2
TGTGCCAGCAGCTTAGAAGCGGGGTCCTACAATGAGCAGTTCTTC,CASSLEAGSYNEQFF,.,TRBD2,TRBJ2-1,TRBV11-2
TGTGCCTGGGGGTTGAGGGGGGGTGAAAAACTGTTTTTT,CAWGLRGGEKLFF,.,.,TRBJ1-4,TRBV30
TGTGCCAGCAGCTTAGATCAGGGTTACATTCAGTACTTC,CASSLDQGYIQYF,.,.,TRBJ2-4,TRBV7-9
TGTGCCAGCAGCCACCAGGGGGGAAATCAGCCCCAGCATTTT,CASSHQGGNQPQHF,.,TRBD1,TRBJ1-5,TRBV3-1/TRBV3-2
TGTGCCAGCAGCTTACTCGGCAGGGTCGAATATGGCTACACCTTC,CASSLLGRVEYGYTF,once,.,TRBJ1-2,TRBV11-2
TGTGCCAGCAGCGTAGAACACAGCCCCGGGGAGCTGTTTTTT,CASSVEHSPGELFF,.,.,TRBJ2-2,TRBV9
TGTGCCAGCAGCCCGGCTTGGGGCAGCAATCAGCCCCAGCATTTT,CASSPAWGSNQPQHF,.,.,TRBJ1-5,TRBV3-1/TRBV3-2
TGTGCCAGCAGCCTCTGGACTAGCGGAAAAACCTACGAGCAGTACTTC,CASSLWTSGKTYEQYF,.,TRBD2,TRBJ2-7,TRBV6-2/TRBV6-3
TGTGCCAGCAGCCCGGGGACTAGCGGGAGGTGGAATGAGCAGTTCTTC,CASSPGTSGRWNEQFF,.,TRBD2,TRBJ2-1,TRBV28